Following are 2 T cell receptor beta chains from one sample sequenced in a study of beta chain features in type 1 diabetes. As every portion of the isolated RNA was reverse transcribed, the sequencing read expressed TCRB transcripts. Sequenced by immunoSEQ multiplex PCR; TCRdb stores in-frame clones only, minus some. The sample includes approximately 250,000 clones, around 15% seen only once; the top ten take approximately 0.086%. Overall study findings and caveats: Shortening that was moderate but significant affected the TCRB CDR3s of Type 1 diabetes patients in all four CD4+ subsets.

These TCRs are of unknown antigen specificity. Sequences were obtained from naive CD4+ T cells from blood. The receptors derive from a man aged 25 to 45 with type 1 diabetes.

This sequence joins TRBV28 and TRBJ2-2; TRBD1 agrees at 8 bases. The J segment lost 5 bases and the V segment lost 5 bases, leaving 4 bases of the junction unmatched. The CDR3 totals 14 residues. Germline loops: CDR1 MDHEN, CDR2 SYDVKM. CDR3 nucleotides: TGTGCCAGCAGTGACAGGGGAAGAACCGGGGAGCTGTTTTTT. It codes for CASSDRGRTGELFF.

This chain joins TRBV30 and TRBJ1-2, with D unresolved. The germline V and J ends were trimmed by 0 bases and 2 bases, with 10 bases remaining between them. The CDR3 is made up of 14 amino acids. The germline CDR1 and CDR2 sequences are GTSNPN and SVGIG (reference sequence). As DNA, the CDR3 is TGTGCCTGGAGTGTAAGCAGGCTAAACTATGGCTACACCTTC. Residues: CAWSVSRLNYGYTF.